The T cell receptor beta chain under discussion was sequenced for a study of human T cells and chemical hapten exposure. Note on this clonotype: A read error may account for a junction end that differs from germline.

From the RACE reads, TCRdb called clonotypes with MiXCR, one entry per CDR3 protein. The table records 110,000 or so distinct CDR3 sequences, 9.2% of them present only once. The time point: patch test 2, 6 weeks after DPC sensitization. Treatment noted: therapeutic diphenylcyclopropenone sensitization with weekly scalp DPC. This CDR3 is built from 14 residues. Germline values: CDR1 SGHTA, CDR2 FQGNSA. Source: whole blood, taken in connection with sensitization to the hapten diphenylcyclopropenone (DPC). The V call is TRBV7-2, the J call TRBJ1-3; the D is unclear. The TCR comes from a woman in her forties with alopecia areata. Some clones in this sample may be carry-over from other donors' samples. The CDR3 spells CASSLVLSENTIYF. DNA of the CDR3: TGTGCCAGCAGCTTAGTGTTATCTGAAAACACCATATATTTT.